A single sample gave rise to the 18 T cell receptor beta chains below, sequenced in a study of T-cell reconstitution after alpha-beta-depleted transplantation in children. Unique molecular identifiers were used in preparing the TCRbeta library. Each CDR3 protein is one row after TCRdb ran MiXCR on the PCR reads. The sample consists of some 190,000 distinct CDR3 sequences, 11% of them appearing once. The source was PBMCs, collected before TCRalphabeta/CD19-depleted stem cell transplant. These receptors were collected from a boy aged 2-9 years with acute myeloid leukemia, due to receive a stem cell transplant.

This clonotype has at least ten counts. The chain carries TRBV28 and TRBJ2-7; TRBD1 aligns across 7 bases. The germline gives CDR1 MDHEN, CDR2 SYDVKM. V trimming: 5 bases; J trimming: 3 bases; junction bases outside the gene matches: 13. The CDR3 covers 16 residues. In nucleotides, the CDR3 is TGTGCCAGCAGTCCACAGACCGGGACAGCTAACTACGAGCAGTACTTC. Amino acid sequence: CASSPQTGTANYEQYF.

This clonotype was detected many times. The rearrangement uses TRBV4-1 and TRBJ2-7; 7 positions agree with TRBD1. Germline-derived CDR1 and CDR2 are MGHRA and YSYEKL. The CDR3 is 18 residues long. The V gene end was trimmed by 1 base and the J gene end by 6 bases; junction bases not matched to a gene: 18. The CDR3 loop reads CASSQVKTRQGYLGEQYV. In nucleotides, the CDR3 is TGCGCCAGCAGCCAAGTAAAAACCCGACAGGGTTATTTGGGCGAGCAGTACGTC.

This clonotype came up many times. The rearrangement joins TRBV3-1 to TRBJ2-1; TRBD2 matches at 11 bases. Germline CDR1 LGHDT, CDR2 YNNKEL (reference sequence). V was pared by 4 bases and J by 0 bases, with 8 bases of the junction left unmatched. CDR3 length: 18 amino acids. CDR3 amino acids: CASSLSGLAVISYNEQFF. CDR3 in DNA: TGTGCCAGCAGCCTATCGGGACTAGCGGTCATCTCCTACAATGAGCAGTTCTTC.

This clonotype has ten or more counts. The chain has TRBV20-1 and TRBJ1-3; D call uncertain. The CDR3 has 13 amino acids. V was cut by 3 bases and J by 4 bases, with 10 bases left in between. The germline V gene encodes CDR1 DFQATT and CDR2 SNEGSKA (reference sequence). This CDR3 is CSARPRIGNTIYF. Here the CDR3 DNA reads TGCAGTGCTAGGCCCAGGATCGGAAACACCATATATTTT.

This clonotype was observed at least ten times. This chain uses TRBV6-6 with TRBJ1-1; 7 bases line up with TRBD1. From germline, CDR1 is MNHNY and CDR2 SVGAGI (reference sequence). J lost 6 bases, V lost 7 bases, and 8 bases had no gene match. The CDR3 sequence is 13 residues long. CDR3 nucleotide sequence: TGTGCCAGCACCTCAGGGGGTATCGCTGAAGCTTTCTTT. Its protein is CASTSGGIAEAFF.

This clonotype showed up many times. CDR3 coding DNA: TGCGCCAGCAGCTTGGGACAGGGTAATTCACCCCTCCACTTT. Encoded protein: CASSLGQGNSPLHF. The gene calls are TRBV5-1 and TRBJ1-6; 7 bases align to TRBD1. J lost 6 bases, V lost 0 bases, and 0 bases had no gene match. The CDR3 is 14 amino acids. The germline V gene encodes CDR1 SGHRS and CDR2 YFSETQ.

Notes on this clonotype: This may arise from a read error, as a much more abundant clone is one base away. This rearrangement joins TRBV20-1 to TRBJ1-2; no clear D gene. CDR1 is DFQATT and CDR2 is SNEGSKA in the germline V gene (reference sequence). CDR3 size: 12 residues. V lost 7 bases and J 4 bases, leaving 13 bases between the germline ends. CDR3: CSVREVGYGYTF. The CDR3, as DNA: TGCAGTGTTAGGGAGGTTGGCTATGGCTACACCTTC.

This clonotype came up many times. The J gene is TRBJ1-1, the V gene TRBV12-3 or TRBV12-4; D is perhaps TRBD1 (5 bases). This CDR3 spans 13 amino acids. Trimming removed 8 bases at V and 3 bases at J, with 13 bases between. The CDR3 region is CASGGELDTEAFF. The CDR3 coding sequence is TGTGCCAGCGGAGGGGAATTGGACACTGAAGCTTTCTTT.

This clonotype was counted many times. The rearrangement links TRBV9 to TRBJ1-2; possibly TRBD1 for D (6 bases). The CDR3 has 16 residues. The V gene lost 4 bases and the J gene lost 6 bases, with 22 bases spanning the gap. CDR1 and CDR2 from the germline V gene are SGDLS and YYNGEE. Here the CDR3 reads CASSPDPSPGGDGYTF. The CDR3 nucleotides read TGTGCCAGCAGCCCTGACCCCTCTCCCGGGGGCGATGGCTACACCTTC.

This clonotype came up many times. CDR3 DNA sequence: TGTGCCATCTGCGGCGAGCCAGGGGTTGAGCAGTTCTTC. Translating it yields CAICGEPGVEQFF. The chain has TRBV6-6 and TRBJ2-1, with D possibly matching TRBD1 (6 bases). The CDR3 contains 13 residues. Germline lookup yields CDR1 MNHNY and CDR2 SVGAGI (reference sequence). The V gene lost 10 bases and the J gene lost 9 bases, with 19 bases spanning the gap.

This clonotype was recorded many times. V gene TRBV6-4 combines with J gene TRBJ2-2; 12 nucleotides line up with TRBD2. V lost 5 bases to trimming and J lost 5 bases; unmatched junction nucleotides: 3. The CDR3 runs 15 residues. Germline V gene data show CDR1 as MRHNA and CDR2 as SNTAGT. The CDR3 bases are TGTGCCAGCAGTCGACTAGCGGGGGATACCGGGGAGCTGTTTTTT. Protein: CASSRLAGDTGELFF.

This clonotype was counted at least ten times. The rearrangement links TRBV7-2 to TRBJ2-7; no clear D. The germline CDR1 and CDR2 sequences are SGHTA and FQGNSA. The CDR3 runs 15 residues. The V gene lost 4 bases and the J gene lost 2 bases, with 15 bases spanning the gap. The CDR3 nucleotides are TGTGCCAGCAGCTCCCAAAGCGCGCTACCCTACGAGCAGTACTTC. Translation gives CASSSQSALPYEQYF.

The table lists this clonotype with many counts. V and J are TRBV12-3 or TRBV12-4 and TRBJ2-1; 7 nucleotides line up with TRBD1. Trimming at V came to 6 bases and at J to 8 bases, leaving 10 bases not matched to a gene. The CDR3 loop spans 14 amino acids. The CDR3 is CASSQSNRGHEQFF. The CDR3 nucleotides are TGTGCCAGCAGCCAGTCCAACAGGGGCCATGAGCAGTTCTTC.

This clonotype was recorded at least ten times. The CDR3 DNA reads as TGCAGTGCTAGTCCCCCGACTAGCGCCCAAGAGACCCAGTACTTC. This sequence encodes CSASPPTSAQETQYF. This chain connects TRBV20-1 to TRBJ2-5, with 8 positions matching TRBD2. The germline gives CDR1 DFQATT, CDR2 SNEGSKA (reference sequence). Trimming removed 3 bases from V and 1 base from J; junction bases left unmatched: 7. The CDR3 is 15 amino acids.

J is TRBJ1-2 and V is TRBV28; a possible D gene is TRBD1 (6 bases). In germline, CDR1 is MDHEN, CDR2 SYDVKM. Trimming removed 3 bases at V and 4 bases at J, with 12 bases between. The CDR3 sequence is 14 residues long. DNA of the CDR3: TGTGCCAGCAGTTTGACAGGTTTTGTCTATGGCTACACCTTC. Translation: CASSLTGFVYGYTF.

At least ten counts were recorded for this clonotype. The rearrangement links TRBV9 to TRBJ2-3; 8 bases line up with TRBD2. Per germline, CDR1 SGDLS and CDR2 YYNGEE. CDR3 size: 16 residues. The V gene end was trimmed by 4 bases and the J gene end by 2 bases; junction bases not matched to a gene: 9. The CDR3 DNA sequence: TGTGCCAGCAGCCCATATGGGCGGGGGGCCACAGATACGCAGTATTTT. Protein product: CASSPYGRGATDTQYF.

This clonotype was seen many times. CDR3 residues: CASRKGSLHTGELFF. Written as DNA, the CDR3 is TGTGCCAGCCGAAAGGGCAGTCTGCACACCGGGGAGCTGTTTTTT. The V call is TRBV6-1, the J call TRBJ2-2; the D is unclear. The CDR3 extends over 15 amino acids. V lost 8 bases and J lost 3, with 16 bases in between. Germline CDR1 and CDR2: MNHNS and SASEGT.

This clonotype was counted at least ten times. The V and J genes are TRBV27 and TRBJ2-1, with TRBD2 as a possible D gene (6 bases). Trimming stripped 8 bases from V and 9 bases from J, with 17 bases between. The CDR3 spans 13 residues. The V gene's germline CDR1 is MNHEY and CDR2 SMNVEV (reference sequence). CDR3 in amino acids: CASQTEGPGEQFF. CDR3 sequence (DNA): TGTGCCAGCCAAACGGAGGGGCCGGGTGAGCAGTTCTTC.